This T cell receptor (beta chain) was observed in a study of cytomegalovirus exposure and HLA in healthy donors. A few counts support this clone. Its antigen is as yet unknown. PCR employed 60 Vbeta and 13 Jbeta primers. Sequenced by immunoSEQ multiplex PCR; TCRdb stores in-frame clones only, minus some. The table shows around 190,000 clones, with around 80% occurring only once. This CDR3 region has 14 residues. Germline V lookup: CDR1 MGHRA, CDR2 YSYEKL. The V and J ends lost 0 bases and 8 bases, in that order; junction bases with no gene match: 4. Notes on the study in general: When analyzed later, a missense DCLRE1C variant was found to be linked to TCR beta V- and J-gene trimming. V segments that were indistinguishable, TRBV6-2 and TRBV6-3 among them, were omitted from analysis. Among CMV-associated TCR beta chains, most appeared HLA-restricted in a later analysis. Reports showed the classifier diagnosing cytomegalovirus status with high specificity and sensitivity.

This chain joins TRBV4-1 and TRBJ2-1; TRBD1 matches 7 bases. The receptor's source is a man younger than 40 in good health and CMV-seronegative. Specimen: PBMCs. The DNA of the CDR3 is TGCGCCAGCAGCCAAGACCACAGGGGCCATGAGCAGTTCTTC. Protein: CASSQDHRGHEQFF.